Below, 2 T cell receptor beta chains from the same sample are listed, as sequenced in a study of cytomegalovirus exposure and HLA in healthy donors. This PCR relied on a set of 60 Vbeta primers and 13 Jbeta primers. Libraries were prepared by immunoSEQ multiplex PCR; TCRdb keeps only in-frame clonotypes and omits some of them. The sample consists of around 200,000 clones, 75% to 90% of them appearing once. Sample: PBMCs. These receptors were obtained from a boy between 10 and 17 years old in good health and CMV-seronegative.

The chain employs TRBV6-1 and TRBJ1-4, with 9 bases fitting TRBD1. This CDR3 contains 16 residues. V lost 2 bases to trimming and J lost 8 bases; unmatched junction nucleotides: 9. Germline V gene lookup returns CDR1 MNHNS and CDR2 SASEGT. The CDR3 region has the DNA TGTGCCAGCAGTGAAAGAACAGGGGGCTTAGGGGAAAAACTGTTTTTT. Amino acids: CASSERTGGLGEKLFF.

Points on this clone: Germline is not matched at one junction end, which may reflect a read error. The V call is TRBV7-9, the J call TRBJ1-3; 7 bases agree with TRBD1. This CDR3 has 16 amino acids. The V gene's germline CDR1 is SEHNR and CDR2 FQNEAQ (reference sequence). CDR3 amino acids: CSSSARQGSSGNTIYF. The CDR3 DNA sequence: TGTTCCAGCAGCGCCCGACAGGGATCCTCTGGAAACACCATATATTTT.